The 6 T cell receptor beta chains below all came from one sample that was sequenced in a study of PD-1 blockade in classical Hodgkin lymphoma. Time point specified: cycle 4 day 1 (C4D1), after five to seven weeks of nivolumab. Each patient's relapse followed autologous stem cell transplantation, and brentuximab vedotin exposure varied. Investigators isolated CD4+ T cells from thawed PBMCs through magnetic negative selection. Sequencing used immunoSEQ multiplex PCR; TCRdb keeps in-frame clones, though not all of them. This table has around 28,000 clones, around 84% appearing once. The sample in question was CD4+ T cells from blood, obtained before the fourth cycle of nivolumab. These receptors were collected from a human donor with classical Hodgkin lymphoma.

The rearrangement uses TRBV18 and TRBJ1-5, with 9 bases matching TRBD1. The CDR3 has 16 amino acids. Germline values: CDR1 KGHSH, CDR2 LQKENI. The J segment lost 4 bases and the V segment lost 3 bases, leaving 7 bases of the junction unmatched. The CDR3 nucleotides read TGTGCCAGCTCACCGCAAACCGGGACAGGGAATCAGCCCCAGCATTTT. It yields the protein CASSPQTGTGNQPQHF.

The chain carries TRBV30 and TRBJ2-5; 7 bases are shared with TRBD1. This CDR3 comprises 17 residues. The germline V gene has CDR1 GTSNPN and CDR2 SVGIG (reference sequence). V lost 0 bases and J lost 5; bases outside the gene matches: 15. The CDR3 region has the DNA TGTGCCTGGAGTGTAAACCCTTTGAGGGGGCCGGGGGAGACCCAGTACTTC. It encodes CAWSVNPLRGPGETQYF.

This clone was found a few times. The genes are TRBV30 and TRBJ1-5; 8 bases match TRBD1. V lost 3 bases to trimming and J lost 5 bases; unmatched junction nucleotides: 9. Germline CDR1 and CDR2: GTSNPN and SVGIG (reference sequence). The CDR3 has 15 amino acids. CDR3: CAWSRMDRVYQPQHF. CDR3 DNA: TGTGCCTGGAGCCGCATGGACAGGGTTTATCAGCCCCAGCATTTT.

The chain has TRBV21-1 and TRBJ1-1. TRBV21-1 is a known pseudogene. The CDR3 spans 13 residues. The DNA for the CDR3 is TGTGCCAGCAGCAAACCCGGGCCCCGGGAGGCTTTCTTT. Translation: CASSKPGPREAFF.

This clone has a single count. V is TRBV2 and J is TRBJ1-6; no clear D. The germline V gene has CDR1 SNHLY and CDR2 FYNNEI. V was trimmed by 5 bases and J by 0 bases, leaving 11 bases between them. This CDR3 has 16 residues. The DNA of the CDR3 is TGTGCCAGCAGTAAGAGGCGTGCCTCCTATAATTCACCCCTCCACTTT. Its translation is CASSKRRASYNSPLHF. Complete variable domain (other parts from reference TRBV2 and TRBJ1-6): EPEVTQTPSHQVTQMGQEVILRCVPISNHLYFYWYRQILGQKVEFLVSFYNNEISEKSEIFDDQFSVERPDGSNFTLKIRSTKLEDSAMYFCASSKRRASYNSPLHFGNGTRLTVT.

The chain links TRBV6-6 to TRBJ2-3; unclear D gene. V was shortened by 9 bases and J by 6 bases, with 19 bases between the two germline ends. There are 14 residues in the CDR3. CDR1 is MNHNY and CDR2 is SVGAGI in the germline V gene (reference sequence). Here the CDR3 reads CASSAEGRRDTQYF. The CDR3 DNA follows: TGTGCCAGTTCGGCGGAAGGGCGACGGGATACGCAGTATTTT.